A single sample is the source of the 27 T cell receptor beta chains below, sequenced in a study of neurological immune-mediated disorders. TCRdb itself ran the 5' RACE reads through MiXCR, one entry per CDR3 protein. Here the sample spans approximately 65,000 distinct CDR3 sequences, approximately 4.2% being singletons. Sequences were obtained from PBMCs. These receptors originate from a man aged 50-60 years with multiple sclerosis.

The sample holds many counts of this clonotype. V and J are TRBV9 and TRBJ1-2, with D possibly matching TRBD1 (5 bases). CDR1 and CDR2 (germline): SGDLS, YYNGEE. CDR3 length: 17 residues. The germline V and J ends were trimmed by 0 bases and 4 bases, with 19 bases remaining between them. CDR3 amino acids: CASSVAPSVAGLYGYTF. DNA for the CDR3: TGTGCCAGCAGCGTAGCCCCCTCCGTAGCAGGGCTCTATGGCTACACCTTC.

This clonotype was seen ten or more times. The V call is TRBV20-1, the J call TRBJ2-7; TRBD2 agrees at 10 bases. The CDR3 consists of 16 residues. The V and J ends lost 3 bases and 6 bases, in that order; junction bases with no gene match: 14. CDR1 and CDR2 (germline): DFQATT, SNEGSKA (reference sequence). CDR3 DNA sequence: TGCAGTGCTAGGGGGATAGCGGGGGGAAGATGGTGCGAGCAGTACGTC. It yields the protein CSARGIAGGRWCEQYV.

This clonotype occurred many times. The chain joins TRBV27 to TRBJ2-5; 9 bases line up with TRBD1. Trimming removed 6 bases from V and 2 bases from J; junction bases left unmatched: 4. The CDR3 is 14 amino acids. The germline V gene has CDR1 MNHEY and CDR2 SMNVEV (reference sequence). This chain's CDR3 is CASSKQGAQETQYF. In nucleotides, the CDR3 is TGTGCCAGCAGCAAACAGGGGGCTCAAGAGACCCAGTACTTC.

This clonotype has a count of ten or more. CDR3 region: CASSRSRGLENEQYV. The CDR3 DNA reads TGTGCCAGCTCCCGGTCGCGAGGGCTCGAGAACGAGCAGTACGTC. The V and J genes are TRBV18 and TRBJ2-7; D possibly corresponds to TRBD2 (5 bases). Germline assignment: CDR1 KGHSH and CDR2 LQKENI. V was cut by 6 bases and J by 5 bases, with 20 bases left in between. This CDR3 contains 15 residues.

In its sample, this clonotype was seen many times. V and J are TRBV5-1 and TRBJ2-4, with 12 bases lining up with TRBD2. The CDR3 runs 16 residues. CDR1 is SGHRS and CDR2 is YFSETQ in the germline V gene. Trimming removed 4 bases from V and 6 bases from J; junction bases left unmatched: 8. CDR3 amino acids: CASSPRASGGVNIQYF. The CDR3, as DNA: TGCGCCAGCAGCCCGCGGGCTAGCGGGGGGGTAAACATTCAGTACTTC.

This clonotype came up many times. This chain uses TRBV7-2 with TRBJ2-5, with a tentative D call TRBD1 (5 bases). CDR1 is SGHTA, CDR2 FQGNSA, per germline. The CDR3 length is 14 residues. Trimming stripped 2 bases from V and 4 bases from J, with 11 bases between. CDR3 loop: CASSLFKGRETQYF. In DNA, the CDR3 is TGTGCCAGCAGCTTATTCAAGGGGCGAGAGACCCAGTACTTC.

This clonotype showed up just a few times. V gene TRBV20-1 combines with J gene TRBJ1-5; no firm D call. This CDR3 spans 14 amino acids. V lost 5 bases, J lost 0 bases, and 11 bases lay in between. Germline V gene data show CDR1 as DFQATT and CDR2 as SNEGSKA (reference sequence). The CDR3 loop reads CSAEDGDSNQPQHF. DNA of the CDR3: TGCAGTGCTGAGGACGGAGATAGCAATCAGCCCCAGCATTTT.

This clonotype was counted between two and nine times. The chain links TRBV7-9 to TRBJ2-2; 8 bases align to TRBD1. The V and J ends lost 5 bases and 3 bases, in that order; junction bases with no gene match: 11. Germline CDR1 SEHNR, CDR2 FQNEAQ (reference sequence). The CDR3 totals 17 residues. The CDR3, as DNA: TGTGCCAGCAGCCATACACCGGGACAGGCTTACACCGGGGAGCTGTTTTTT. Amino acids: CASSHTPGQAYTGELFF.

This clonotype was counted at least ten times. The genes are TRBV4-3 and TRBJ1-3, with TRBD1 as a possible D gene (5 bases). The CDR3 covers 17 residues. The germline V and J ends were trimmed by 0 bases and 3 bases, with 15 bases remaining between them. Germline V gene lookup returns CDR1 LGHNA and CDR2 YSLEER. CDR3 protein: CASSQDQGRSYGNTIYF. CDR3 in DNA: TGCGCCAGCAGCCAAGATCAGGGAAGGAGCTATGGAAACACCATATATTTT.

This clonotype was seen repeatedly, ten times or more. J is TRBJ1-1 and V is TRBV5-1; D remains unclear. The length of the CDR3 is 12 residues. CDR1 SGHRS and CDR2 YFSETQ come from the germline V gene. Deletions cut 3 bases from V and 0 bases from J, with 3 bases between. The CDR3 sequence is CASSYMNTEAFF. The CDR3 nucleotides read TGCGCCAGCAGCTATATGAACACTGAAGCTTTCTTT.

Worth noting for this clonotype: A much larger clone differs by one base, so this may be a read error. V gene TRBV4-1 combines with J gene TRBJ1-1; D ambiguous. This CDR3 has 12 residues. Looked up from germline, CDR1 is MGHRA and CDR2 is YSYEKL. V lost 1 base and J 7 bases, leaving 7 bases between the germline ends. CDR3 coding DNA: TGCGCCAGCAGCCAAGGAGGGAGTGAAGCTTTCTTT. Protein product: CASSQGGSEAFF.

The rearrangement uses TRBV4-2 and TRBJ1-1, with 7 nucleotides matching TRBD1. Germline lookup yields CDR1 LGHNA and CDR2 YNFKEQ. CDR3 length equals 15 residues. V lost 4 bases and J lost 3; bases outside the gene matches: 8. CDR3 protein: CASSPAEGADTEAFF. CDR3 in DNA: TGTGCCAGCAGCCCGGCGGAGGGGGCGGACACTGAAGCTTTCTTT.

This clonotype was seen repeatedly, ten times or more. J is TRBJ2-3 and V is TRBV11-2; D call uncertain. Between the trimmed V and J ends, which lost 5 bases and 3 bases, there was a span of 12 bases. CDR3 size: 14 residues. CDR1 and CDR2 (germline): SGHAT, FQNNGV. In DNA form, the CDR3 reads TGTGCCAGCAGCCCGACGGCTTGGACAGATACGCAGTATTTT. Amino acid sequence: CASSPTAWTDTQYF.

This clonotype was picked up many times. The chain combines TRBV7-6 with TRBJ1-2; D is undetermined. The CDR3 totals 15 residues. CDR1 and CDR2 from the germline V gene are SGHVS and FNYEAQ. V shed 3 bases and J shed 8 bases, with 19 bases lying between them. In DNA form, the CDR3 reads TGTGCCAGCAGCTTGTTGCCCCTTGCAGGCGACGGCTACACCTTC. It specifies CASSLLPLAGDGYTF.

This clonotype was counted many times. The chain combines TRBV20-1 with TRBJ1-2; D not resolved. The CDR3 is 15 amino acids. Germline V gene data show CDR1 as DFQATT and CDR2 as SNEGSKA (reference sequence). V gave up 1 base and J gave up 2 bases, with 14 bases separating them. CDR3 bases: TGCAGTGCTAGAGTGAATGACGAGACGAACTATGGCTACACCTTC. It codes for CSARVNDETNYGYTF.

This clonotype was detected ten times or more. CDR3 residues: CASSLIGANPEKLFF. The CDR3 DNA reads TGTGCCAGCAGCTTAATCGGCGCTAACCCTGAAAAACTGTTTTTT. J is TRBJ1-4 and V is TRBV7-9; D gene unclear. The V gene's germline CDR1 is SEHNR and CDR2 FQNEAQ (reference sequence). This CDR3 contains 15 residues. V was trimmed by 2 bases and J by 7 bases, leaving 14 bases between them.

This clonotype was picked up many times. The chain links TRBV9 to TRBJ1-6; 8 bases fit TRBD1. The V gene end was trimmed by 3 bases and the J gene end by 0 bases; junction bases not matched to a gene: 11. Germline V lookup: CDR1 SGDLS, CDR2 YYNGEE. The CDR3 has 19 amino acids. CDR3 sequence: CASSGDRGGIRSYNSPLHF. In DNA form, the CDR3 reads TGTGCCAGCAGCGGAGACAGGGGAGGGATTCGCTCCTATAATTCACCCCTCCACTTT.

This clonotype was observed many times. The gene calls are TRBV7-8 and TRBJ2-2, with TRBD1 as a possible D gene (5 bases). The germline CDR1 and CDR2 sequences are SGHVS and FQNEAQ. The CDR3 is made up of 13 amino acids. Deletions cut 3 bases from V and 5 bases from J, with 7 bases between. The CDR3 region has the DNA TGTGCCAGCAGCTTCAGGGCGACCGGGGAGCTGTTTTTT. Translation: CASSFRATGELFF.

This clonotype has a count of ten or more. CDR3 in amino acids: CASSSTGNSNYGYTF. The CDR3 nucleotides are TGCGCCAGCAGCTCTACAGGAAACTCAAACTATGGCTACACCTTC. The chain has TRBV5-1 and TRBJ1-2, with a possible D match to TRBD1 (5 bases). Germline values: CDR1 SGHRS, CDR2 YFSETQ. This CDR3 spans 15 amino acids. V was pared by 3 bases and J by 2 bases, with 14 bases between. Full variable domain (outside the CDR3, taken from reference TRBV5-1 and TRBJ1-2): KAGVTQTPRYLIKTRGQQVTLSCSPISGHRSVSWYQQTPGQGLQFLFEYFSETQRNKGNFPGRFSGRQFSNSRSEMNVSTLELGDSALYLCASSSTGNSNYGYTFGSGTRLTVV.

This clonotype was seen many times. The chain links TRBV29-1 to TRBJ1-3, with D perhaps TRBD1 (5 bases). CDR3 length equals 14 residues. Trimming removed 7 bases at V and 0 bases at J, with 13 bases between. Germline-derived CDR1 and CDR2 are SQVTM and ANQGSEA. The CDR3 loop reads CSAHDSFSGNTIYF. As DNA, the CDR3 is TGCAGCGCCCATGACAGCTTCTCTGGAAACACCATATATTTT.

This clonotype was seen ten or more times. The rearrangement uses TRBV7-2 and TRBJ2-7, with TRBD1 identical over 9 bases. The junction had 5 bases not matched to a gene; V was cut back by 4 bases and J by 4 bases. This CDR3 is 14 amino acids long. CDR1 and CDR2 (germline): SGHTA, FQGNSA. Written as DNA, the CDR3 is TGTGCCAGCAGCTCGGACAGGGGAGCGTACGAGCAGTACTTC. It yields the protein CASSSDRGAYEQYF.

This clonotype has a handful of counts. J is TRBJ2-7 and V is TRBV25-1; D tentatively fits TRBD1 or TRBD2 (6 bases each). CDR3 length: 13 amino acids. The V gene lost 5 bases and the J gene lost 6 bases, with 14 bases spanning the gap. Germline V lookup: CDR1 MGHDK, CDR2 SYGVNS. This CDR3 is CASSQIRGVEQYF. The CDR3 DNA is TGTGCCAGCAGTCAAATAAGGGGGGTCGAGCAGTACTTC.

In this sample, this clonotype turned up many times. The CDR3 DNA sequence: TGTGCCAGCAGCGTAGGAGGGCAGGGAGGGAATTCACCCCTCCACTTT. This encodes CASSVGGQGGNSPLHF. This chain connects TRBV9 to TRBJ1-6, with a weak D call TRBD1 (5 bases). This CDR3 region has 16 residues. CDR1 and CDR2 (germline): SGDLS, YYNGEE. The V gene lost 0 bases and the J gene lost 7 bases, with 14 bases spanning the gap.

This clonotype has more than one count but fewer than ten. At one boundary the junction diverges from the germline segment, which might be a read error. The genes are TRBV7-2 and TRBJ1-5; 8 bases map to TRBD1. The CDR3 totals 15 residues. Per the germline V gene, CDR1 is SGHTA and CDR2 is FQGNSA. CDR3 DNA sequence: TGTGCCAGCAGCTCGGACAGGGCCAGCAATCAGCCCCAGAATTTT. Amino acids: CASSSDRASNQPQNF. The full variable domain, in which reference TRBV7-2 and TRBJ1-5 provide the parts outside the CDR3, is GAGVSQSPSNKVTEKGKDVELRCDPISGHTALYWYRQSLGQGLEFLIYFQGNSAPDKSGLPSDRFSAERTGGSVSTLTIQRTQQEDSAVYLCASSSDRASNQPQNFGDGTRLSIL.

This clonotype showed up many times. The chain couples TRBV5-6 to TRBJ2-7; D call uncertain. Germline values: CDR1 SGHDT, CDR2 YYEEEE. There are 16 residues in the CDR3. Trimming removed 0 bases from V and 6 bases from J, with 19 bases in between. Written as DNA, the CDR3 is TGTGCCAGCAGCTTGGGTCGTTTCTGGGGAAACGCCGAGCAGTACTTC. Its protein product is CASSLGRFWGNAEQYF. Filled out from reference TRBV5-6 and TRBJ2-7, the complete variable domain reads DAGVTQSPTHLIKTRGQQVTLRCSPKSGHDTVSWYQQALGQGPQFIFQYYEEEERQRGNFPDRFSGHQFPNYSSELNVNALLLGDSALYLCASSLGRFWGNAEQYFGPGTRLTVT.

Many counts were recorded for this clonotype. The chain combines TRBV10-3 with TRBJ2-2; D might be TRBD2 (5 bases). Germline V gene lookup returns CDR1 ENHRY and CDR2 SYGVKD. V dropped 6 bases and J dropped 0 bases, with 5 bases sitting between them. The CDR3 extends over 13 amino acids. For the CDR3, the DNA is TGTGCCATCAGCGGGGCGAACACCGGGGAGCTGTTTTTT. It is translated as CAISGANTGELFF.

This clonotype was seen many times. The CDR3 loop is CATSIQDEQFF. The CDR3 coding sequence is TGTGCCACCAGTATCCAGGATGAGCAGTTCTTC. J is TRBJ2-1 and V is TRBV15; D is unclear. This CDR3 is built from 11 residues. CDR1 LNHNV and CDR2 YYDKDF come from the germline V gene (reference sequence). Trimming left V 6 bases short and J 8 bases short, with 8 bases between.